The next 15 T cell receptor beta chains were all read from a single sample in a study of CD8+ T cells in alopecia areata. Isolated RNA was reverse transcribed into cDNA used as the sequencing template. The table came from immunoSEQ multiplex PCR; TCRdb's copy has only in-frame clones and leaves some out. The data contain 200,000 or so clones, 55% to 70% of them seen just once; the ten biggest clones take up about 5%. Treatment reported: oral pan-JAK inhibitor, 5-10 mg twice daily. Sequenced material: CD4+ T cells sorted from blood, taken at week 24, from a patient treated with tofacitinib. The receptors derive from a human donor with alopecia areata.

The chain combines TRBV6-6 with TRBJ1-1; the D is unclear. Trimming removed 2 bases at V and 5 bases at J, with 6 bases between. Germline lookup yields CDR1 MNHNY and CDR2 SVGAGI (reference sequence). The CDR3 contains 12 residues. DNA of the CDR3: TGTGCCAGCAGTTACGCGGGTACTGAAGCTTTCTTT. As protein: CASSYAGTEAFF.

In this sample, this clone turned up once. The V call is TRBV7-6, the J call TRBJ2-1; possible D gene TRBD1, 6 bases. The CDR3 contains 16 residues. Trimming removed 5 bases from V and 5 bases from J, with 19 bases in between. Per the germline V gene, CDR1 is SGHVS and CDR2 is FNYEAQ. The CDR3 DNA is TGTGCCAGCAGCCCCGCGCGAGGGGGACCAAACAATGAGCAGTTCTTC. Protein product: CASSPARGGPNNEQFF.

V is TRBV6-5 and J is TRBJ1-2; D might be TRBD1 (5 bases). CDR1 MNHEY and CDR2 SVGAGI come from the germline V gene. Trimming took 6 bases from V and 5 from J, leaving 13 bases between them. The CDR3 is 13 amino acids. Here the CDR3 DNA reads TGTGCCAGCAGGCTGGACGGACAATATGGCTACACCTTC. This gives the protein CASRLDGQYGYTF.

This clone was counted a few times. The CDR3 sequence is CASSLAKRGPIDEQFF. CDR3 in DNA: TGTGCCAGCAGCTTGGCCAAACGGGGACCGATCGATGAGCAGTTCTTC. The J gene is TRBJ2-1, the V gene TRBV5-6; the D call may be TRBD1 or TRBD2 (5 bases each). The CDR3 spans 16 residues. Trimming shortened V by 0 bases and J by 8 bases, and 18 bases separated the two germline ends. In germline, CDR1 is SGHDT, CDR2 YYEEEE.

The J gene is TRBJ2-7, the V gene TRBV29-1, with 9 nucleotides matching TRBD1. The J segment lost 5 bases and the V segment lost 5 bases, leaving 10 bases of the junction unmatched. The CDR3 runs 14 residues. Germline V gives CDR1 SQVTM, CDR2 ANQGSEA. In DNA form, the CDR3 reads TGCAGCGTTACGGGACAGGGCTTCGGGAACGAGCAGTACTTC. Translating gives CSVTGQGFGNEQYF.

The chain employs TRBV7-2 and TRBJ2-7; TRBD2 matches at 10 bases. The junction had 4 bases not matched to a gene; V was cut back by 6 bases and J by 2 bases. The CDR3 is made up of 14 amino acids. CDR1 and CDR2 from the germline V gene are SGHTA and FQGNSA. The DNA for the CDR3 is TGTGCCAGCAGACAGCGGGGGGGCCCCTACGAGCAGTACTTC. This sequence encodes CASRQRGGPYEQYF.

Notes on this clone: The same CDR3 can be traced to other DNA sequences in this sample. The chain recombines TRBV9 with TRBJ1-2; D might be TRBD1 (5 bases). This CDR3 is 15 amino acids long. Trimming took off 0 bases at V and 3 bases at J, with 12 bases between the two ends. Germline V CDR1 and CDR2: SGDLS, YYNGEE. The CDR3 here is CASSVGGRDDYGYTF. The CDR3 nucleotides read TGTGCCAGCAGCGTAGGGGGCAGGGATGACTATGGCTACACCTTC.

The chain recombines TRBV6-5 with TRBJ2-1, with D perhaps TRBD2 (5 bases). V gave up 6 bases and J gave up 10 bases, with 13 bases separating them. CDR1 and CDR2 from the germline V gene are MNHEY and SVGAGI. The CDR3 length is 12 residues. The CDR3 is CASSPEAGEQFF. CDR3 bases: TGTGCCAGCAGCCCGGAGGCCGGGGAGCAGTTCTTC.

V is TRBV7-7 and J is TRBJ2-5; no clear D gene. The germline V and J ends were trimmed by 8 bases and 4 bases, with 17 bases remaining between them. The CDR3 loop spans 14 amino acids. Germline V gives CDR1 SSHAT, CDR2 FNYEAQ (reference sequence). DNA of the CDR3: TGTGCCAGCTCTAGGACGGAAAAGGGAGAGACCCAGTACTTC. Amino acid sequence: CASSRTEKGETQYF.

The chain uses TRBV7-2 and TRBJ2-5; TRBD1 agrees at 9 bases. The junction had 12 bases not matched to a gene; V was cut back by 3 bases and J by 7 bases. CDR1 and CDR2 from the germline V gene are SGHTA and FQGNSA. The CDR3 runs 16 residues. CDR3: CASSFIPDRGFGTQYF. The CDR3 DNA reads as TGTGCCAGCAGCTTTATCCCGGACAGGGGCTTCGGGACCCAGTACTTC.

The chain recombines TRBV4-1 with TRBJ2-4, with a weak D call TRBD2 (5 bases). With 0 bases removed from V and 13 bases from J, the gap between germline ends came to 16 bases. This CDR3 region has 14 residues. Germline CDR1 and CDR2: MGHRA and YSYEKL. CDR3 bases: TGCGCCAGCAGCCAAGAGGCTATTTCGGGGTCGCAGTACTTC. This sequence encodes CASSQEAISGSQYF.

The V call is TRBV27, the J call TRBJ1-1; no definite D call. V lost 6 bases and J 0 bases, leaving 8 bases between the germline ends. This CDR3 contains 13 residues. Germline V gives CDR1 MNHEY, CDR2 SMNVEV (reference sequence). The CDR3 sequence is CASSPTVNTEAFF. CDR3 nucleotides: TGTGCCAGCAGCCCGACGGTGAACACTGAAGCTTTCTTT.

J is TRBJ2-1 and V is TRBV19, with a weak D call TRBD1 (6 bases). From germline, CDR1 is LNHDA and CDR2 SQIVND (reference sequence). This CDR3 comprises 15 residues. The V gene lost 7 bases and the J gene lost 5 bases, with 18 bases spanning the gap. The DNA of the CDR3 is TGTGCCAGTACCACTCCAGGGGTACACAACAATGAGCAGTTCTTC. Its translation: CASTTPGVHNNEQFF.

This clone was counted once. This chain uses TRBV27 with TRBJ2-1; 8 bases are a match to TRBD2. Losses at the gene ends were 2 bases for V and 9 bases for J; bases not matched to a gene: 6. The germline V gene has CDR1 MNHEY and CDR2 SMNVEV (reference sequence). CDR3 length: 14 residues. The CDR3 region is CASSLRVLAAEQFF. The CDR3 nucleotides read TGTGCCAGCAGTTTAAGAGTACTAGCGGCTGAGCAGTTCTTC.

This clone was observed a handful of times. The chain is built from TRBV15 and TRBJ2-5; perhaps TRBD1 as D (5 bases). The CDR3 extends over 15 amino acids. Germline V gene lookup returns CDR1 LNHNV and CDR2 YYDKDF (reference sequence). The V gene lost 2 bases and the J gene lost 2 bases, with 12 bases spanning the gap. CDR3 protein: CATSRFREGQETQYF. The CDR3 DNA is TGTGCCACCAGCAGATTCAGGGAAGGGCAAGAGACCCAGTACTTC.